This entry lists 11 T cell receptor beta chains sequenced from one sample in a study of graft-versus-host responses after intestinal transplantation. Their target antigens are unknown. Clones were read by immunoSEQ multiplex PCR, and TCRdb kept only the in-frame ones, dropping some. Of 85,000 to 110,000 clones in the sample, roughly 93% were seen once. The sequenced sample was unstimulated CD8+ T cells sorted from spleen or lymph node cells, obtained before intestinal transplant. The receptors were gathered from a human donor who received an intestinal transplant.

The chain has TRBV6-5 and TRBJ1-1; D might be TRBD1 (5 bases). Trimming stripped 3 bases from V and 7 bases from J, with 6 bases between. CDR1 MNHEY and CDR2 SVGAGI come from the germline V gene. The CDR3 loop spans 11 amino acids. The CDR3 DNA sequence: TGTGCCAGCAGTTATGGGGGTGAAGCTTTCTTT. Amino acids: CASSYGGEAFF.

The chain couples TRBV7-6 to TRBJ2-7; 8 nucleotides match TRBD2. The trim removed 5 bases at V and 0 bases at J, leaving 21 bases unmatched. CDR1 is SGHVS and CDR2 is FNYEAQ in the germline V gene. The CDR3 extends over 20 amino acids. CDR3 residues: CASSHYGGAVWDWSSYEQYF. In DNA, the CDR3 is TGTGCCAGCAGCCACTACGGGGGGGCAGTGTGGGACTGGAGCTCCTACGAGCAGTACTTC.

This chain's CDR3 is CASKDGGNTEAFF. CDR3 DNA: TGTGCCAGCAAGGATGGGGGAAACACTGAAGCTTTCTTT. V and J are TRBV11-3 and TRBJ1-1; tentative D call: TRBD1 (5 bases). CDR3 length equals 13 residues. The V end lost 7 bases, the J end lost 2 bases, and 11 bases lay between the germline ends. Germline CDR1 reads SGHNT; CDR2 reads YENEEA.

The CDR3 DNA follows: TGCGCCAGCAGCCAAGATAGGCTGAACGAGCAGTACTTC. This translates into CASSQDRLNEQYF. This rearrangement joins TRBV4-1 to TRBJ2-7; D unclear. CDR3 size: 13 residues. The germline V gene encodes CDR1 MGHRA and CDR2 YSYEKL. V was shortened by 0 bases and J by 5 bases, with 8 bases between the two germline ends.

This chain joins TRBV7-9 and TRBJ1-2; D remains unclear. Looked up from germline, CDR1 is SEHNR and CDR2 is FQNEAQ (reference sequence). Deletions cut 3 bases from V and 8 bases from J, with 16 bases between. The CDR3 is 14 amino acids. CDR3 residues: CASSLVGRLEGYTF. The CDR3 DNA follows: TGTGCCAGCAGCTTGGTTGGGCGACTAGAGGGCTACACCTTC.

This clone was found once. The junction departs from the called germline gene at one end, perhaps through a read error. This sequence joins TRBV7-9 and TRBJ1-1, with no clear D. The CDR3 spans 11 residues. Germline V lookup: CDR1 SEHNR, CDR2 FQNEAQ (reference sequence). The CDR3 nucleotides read TGCGCGGGGTGGGAGAACACTGAAGCTTTCTTT. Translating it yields CAGWENTEAFF.

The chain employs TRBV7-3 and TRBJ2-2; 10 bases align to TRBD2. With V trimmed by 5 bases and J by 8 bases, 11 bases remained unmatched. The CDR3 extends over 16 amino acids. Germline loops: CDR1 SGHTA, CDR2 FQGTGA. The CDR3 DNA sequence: TGTGCCAGCAGCCCCGCCCTAGCGGGGGTTGGGGGGGAGCTGTTTTTT. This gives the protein CASSPALAGVGGELFF.

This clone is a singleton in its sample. CDR3 in amino acids: CASSLNNRQEYEQYF. CDR3 nucleotides: TGTGCCAGCAGTTTAAATAACAGGCAGGAGTACGAGCAGTACTTC. The chain employs TRBV27 and TRBJ2-7, with D possibly matching TRBD1 (5 bases). V was clipped by 2 bases and J by 4 bases, with 15 bases between them. This CDR3 region has 15 residues. In germline, CDR1 is MNHEY, CDR2 SMNVEV (reference sequence).

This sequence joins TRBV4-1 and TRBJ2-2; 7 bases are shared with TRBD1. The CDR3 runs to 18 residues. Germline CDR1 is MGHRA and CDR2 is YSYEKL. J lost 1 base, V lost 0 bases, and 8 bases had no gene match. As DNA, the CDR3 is TGCGCCAGCAGCCAAGAGTTCACTGGGACAGAGAACACCGGGGAGCTGTTTTTT. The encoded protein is CASSQEFTGTENTGELFF.

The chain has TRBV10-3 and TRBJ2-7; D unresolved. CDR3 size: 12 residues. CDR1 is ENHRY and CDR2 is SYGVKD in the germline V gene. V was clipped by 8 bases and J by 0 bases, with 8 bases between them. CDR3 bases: TGTGCCATCCGGACGGACTCCTACGAGCAGTACTTC. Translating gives CAIRTDSYEQYF.

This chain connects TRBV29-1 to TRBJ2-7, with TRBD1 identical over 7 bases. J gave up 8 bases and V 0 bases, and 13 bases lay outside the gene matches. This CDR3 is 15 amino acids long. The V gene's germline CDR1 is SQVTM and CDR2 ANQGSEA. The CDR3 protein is CSVEDPGTDYGQQYF. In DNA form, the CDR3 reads TGCAGCGTTGAAGATCCAGGGACAGATTACGGACAGCAGTACTTC.